This T cell receptor (beta chain) stems from a study of blood T cells in healthy people across ages. A sample-barcoded 5' primer and a J-beta primer mix were used in a second PCR of about 6 to 11 cycles. TCRdb processed the 5' RACE reads anew with MiXCR; each CDR3 protein has one entry. The data hold around 750,000 distinct CDR3 sequences, with roughly 50% observed a single time. The V gene's germline CDR1 is SGHTA and CDR2 FQGNSA. The CDR3 covers 13 residues. The sequencing sample was made of blood. This chain joins TRBV7-2 and TRBJ2-4; 7 bases are a match to TRBD2. Near its end, the DNA agrees better with TRBJ2-7, so the J call may be wrong. The receptor was derived from a man aged 80 or over in good health. Here the CDR3 DNA reads TGTACCAGCGGTCGCGGGAGAACCTACGAGCAGTACTTC. Residues: CTSGRGRTYEQYF.